A selection of T cell receptor beta chains follows, all from one sample in a study of cytomegalovirus exposure and HLA in healthy donors. Only in-frame clones appear in the TCRdb table, and some are missing; sequencing was by immunoSEQ multiplex PCR. The sample lists 110,000 to 150,000 clones; 60% to 75% were seen once. Sequenced input: PBMCs. Receptors were obtained from a man under 40 in good health and CMV-seronegative. The CDR3 runs from the conserved cysteine through the conserved F or W. The D gene is left open where the match is weak. A row's size may be missing; if present it is once, few, many or a size class.

J	V	size	D	CDR3	DNA
TRBJ2-7	TRBV2	-	-	CASGGPDSYEQYF	TGTGCCAGCGGCGGGCCGGACTCTTACGAGCAGTACTTC
TRBJ1-1	TRBV9	-	-	CASSPRDSPMNTEAFF	TGTGCCAGCAGTCCCCGGGACTCCCCCATGAACACTGAAGCTTTCTTT
TRBJ2-3	TRBV9	-	TRBD1	CASSVEPGQGTDTQYF	TGTGCCAGCAGCGTAGAGCCGGGACAGGGCACAGATACGCAGTATTTT
TRBJ1-3	TRBV9	-	TRBD1	CASSGDRAGNTIYF	TGTGCCAGCAGCGGGGACAGGGCTGGAAACACCATATATTTT
TRBJ1-2	TRBV15	-	-	CATSRPEQENQVYTF	TGTGCCACCAGCAGACCTGAACAGGAAAATCAGGTCTACACCTTC
TRBJ2-7	TRBV30	few	TRBD2	CAWSPGAGGPYEQYF	TGTGCCTGGAGTCCGGGAGCGGGAGGTCCCTACGAGCAGTACTTC
TRBJ1-2	TRBV5-6	-	TRBD1	CASSSPTGEYGYTF	TGTGCCAGCAGCTCGCCTACAGGGGAATATGGCTACACCTTC
TRBJ2-1	TRBV18	-	TRBD2	CASSPNWDYLSATYNEQFF	TGTGCCAGCTCACCCAATTGGGACTATCTAAGCGCCACCTACAATGAGCAGTTCTTC
TRBJ2-5	TRBV28	-	-	CASSPFRRSQETQYF	TGTGCCAGCAGTCCGTTTAGGAGGTCCCAAGAGACCCAGTACTTC
TRBJ2-6	TRBV6-4	-	-	CASSDSGGTGANGLTF	TGTGCCAGCAGTGACTCGGGGGGAACTGGGGCCAACGGCCTGACTTTC
TRBJ1-5	TRBV28	-	-	CASSFFVAVSGYQNQPQHF	TGTGCCAGCAGTTTCTTCGTAGCAGTCAGCGGCTATCAGAATCAGCCCCAGCATTTT
TRBJ1-5	TRBV28	few	-	CASSLRNQPQHF	TGTGCCAGCAGTTTGCGGAATCAGCCCCAGCATTTT
TRBJ2-7	TRBV5-6	-	-	CASSPGRTYEQYF	TGTGCCAGCAGCCCGGGAAGGACCTACGAGCAGTACTTC
TRBJ1-2	TRBV29-1	-	-	CSGRSGGDSALNYGYTF	TGCAGCGGTAGGAGCGGGGGGGACTCCGCCCTTAACTATGGCTACACCTTC
TRBJ2-1	TRBV25-1	-	-	CASSEETAPYNEQFF	TGTGCCAGCAGTGAAGAAACAGCACCTTACAATGAGCAGTTCTTC
TRBJ2-1	TRBV19	once	TRBD2	CATRIETSGYNEQFF	TGTGCCACCAGGATCGAGACTAGCGGGTACAATGAGCAGTTCTTC
TRBJ1-5	TRBV21-1	-	-	CASSSQSQAGEPQHF	TGTGCCAGCAGCAGCCAGAGCCAGGCAGGTGAGCCCCAGCATTTT
TRBJ2-4	TRBV9	-	-	CASSRTAKNSQYF	TGTGCCAGCTCAAGGACAGCCAAAAACAGTCAGTACTTC
TRBJ1-2	TRBV30	-	-	CAWRDSLNYGYTF	TGTGCCTGGAGGGACAGCCTTAACTATGGCTACACCTTC
TRBJ2-5	TRBV7-7	few	-	CASSLGQQETQYF	TGTGCCAGCAGCTTAGGGCAGCAAGAGACCCAGTACTTC
TRBJ2-1	TRBV5-8	-	-	CASSSRGSSYNEQFF	TGTGCCAGCAGCTCCCGGGGGAGCTCCTACAATGAGCAGTTCTTC
TRBJ1-4	TRBV28	few	-	CASSSRGGNEKLFF	TGTGCCAGCAGTTCCCGGGGGGGTAATGAAAAACTGTTTTTT
TRBJ2-2	TRBV5-6	-	-	CASQGTFTGELFF	TGTGCCTCCCAGGGGACATTTACCGGGGAGCTGTTTTTT
TRBJ2-7	TRBV6-5	-	-	CASSKTGPSSYEQYF	TGTGCCAGCAGCAAAACAGGGCCCAGCTCCTACGAGCAGTACTTC
TRBJ1-2	TRBV5-1	-	TRBD1	CASSYSRDRGTGGYGYTF	TGCGCCAGCAGCTACTCCCGGGACAGGGGGACGGGGGGCTATGGCTACACCTTC
TRBJ2-1	TRBV5-1	-	TRBD2	CASSHLPGLAGAKGYNEQFF	TGCGCCAGCAGCCACCTCCCAGGACTAGCGGGAGCGAAGGGCTACAATGAGCAGTTCTTC
TRBJ2-5	TRBV10-2	-	-	CASSSGQIQETQYF	TGCGCCAGCAGTTCCGGACAGATTCAAGAGACCCAGTACTTC
TRBJ2-6	TRBV5-4	-	TRBD1	CAGSAGTGGSGANVLTF	TGTGCCGGCAGCGCCGGGACAGGGGGCTCTGGGGCCAACGTCCTGACTTTC
TRBJ2-1	TRBV5-4	-	-	CASSLELANNEQFF	TGTGCCAGCAGCCTGGAGCTAGCTAACAATGAGCAGTTCTTC
TRBJ2-5	TRBV7-8	-	TRBD2	CATGLAGGQGETQYF	TGTGCCACAGGACTAGCGGGGGGGCAGGGAGAGACCCAGTACTTC
TRBJ2-7	TRBV2	-	-	CASSEGAPPYEQYF	TGTGCCAGCAGTGAAGGGGCTCCCCCCTATGAGCAGTACTTC
TRBJ1-6	TRBV5-5	few	-	CASIPDAGMNSPLHF	TGTGCCAGCATCCCCGACGCAGGGATGAATTCACCCCTCCACTTT
TRBJ2-2	TRBV4-2	-	-	CASSVGQNTGELFF	TGTGCCAGCAGCGTAGGACAGAACACCGGGGAGCTGTTTTTT
TRBJ1-1	TRBV7-2	-	-	CASSTRGGYEDTEAFF	TGTGCCAGCAGCACCCGAGGAGGGTACGAGGACACTGAAGCTTTCTTT
TRBJ2-4	TRBV7-2	-	TRBD1	CASSLTGGQNIQYF	TGTGCCAGCAGCCTCACAGGGGGGCAAAACATTCAGTACTTC
TRBJ1-5	TRBV28	-	-	CAIRRGESEPQHF	TGTGCCATTCGTCGTGGGGAGAGTGAGCCCCAGCATTTT
TRBJ1-2	TRBV2	-	-	CASVPGGNYGYTF	TGTGCCAGCGTCCCCGGGGGGAACTATGGCTACACCTTC
TRBJ2-1	TRBV5-8	-	-	CASSLGTANYNEQFF	TGTGCCAGCAGCTTGGGGACAGCTAACTACAATGAGCAGTTCTTC
TRBJ1-5	TRBV27	few	-	CAVSSGFPNQPQHF	TGTGCCGTAAGTTCAGGGTTCCCCAATCAGCCCCAGCATTTT
TRBJ1-3	TRBV9	-	TRBD1	CASSDGTVPGNTIYF	TGTGCCAGCAGCGACGGGACAGTTCCGGGAAACACCATATATTTT
TRBJ1-2	TRBV10-2	few	-	CASSESPQANGYTF	TGCGCCAGCAGTGAGTCCCCGCAGGCGAATGGCTACACCTTC
TRBJ1-1	TRBV7-9	-	-	CASSLAGKTEAFF	TGTGCCAGCAGCTTGGCAGGAAAGACTGAAGCTTTCTTT
TRBJ1-1	TRBV19	-	TRBD1	CASIPWGQGNTEAFF	TGTGCCAGTATCCCCTGGGGACAGGGTAACACTGAAGCTTTCTTT
TRBJ2-1	TRBV2	-	-	CASNRLGDSEVGQFF	TGTGCCAGCAACCGACTAGGGGACTCCGAGGTGGGACAGTTCTTC